These T cell receptor beta chains were read from a single sample in a study of blood T cell repertoires in COVID-19. Sequencing was performed with immunoSEQ multiplex PCR; in TCRdb, only in-frame clones are kept and a portion is missing. The table lists about 200,000 clones, about 82% of them singletons. Sequences were obtained from peripheral blood. Every receptor here comes from a woman aged 80 or older with acute or convalescent COVID-19. CDR3s include the opening cysteine and the closing phenylalanine or tryptophan. Each record gives: D gene, V gene, J gene, clone size, CDR3 length, CDR3 protein, CDR3 DNA. A D gene is named only where the DNA matches it firmly. Clone size is given for some rows only: seen once, a few or many times, or a class if the clone is expanded.

>-|TRBV28|TRBJ2-1|-|14
CASSPPSGYNEQFF
TGTGCCAGCAGTCCCCCCTCGGGGTACAATGAGCAGTTCTTC
>TRBD2|TRBV7-3|TRBJ2-2|-|15
CASSVLAGNTGELFF
TGTGCCAGCAGCGTACTAGCGGGGAACACCGGGGAGCTGTTTTTT
>-|TRBV2|TRBJ1-2|few|15
CASSERIGSLYGYTF
TGTGCCAGCAGTGAACGAATCGGGTCACTCTATGGCTACACCTTC
>TRBD1|TRBV4-3|TRBJ2-1|-|16
CASSHLPRTGRDEQFF
TGCGCCAGCAGCCACCTACCGAGGACAGGGCGCGATGAGCAGTTCTTC
>TRBD2|TRBV4-1|TRBJ2-3|-|20
CASSQVGLAGGSISTDTQYF
TGCGCCAGCAGCCAAGTGGGACTAGCGGGAGGATCGATAAGCACAGATACGCAGTATTTT
>-|TRBV7-3|TRBJ2-3|-|15
CASSPGLPAADTQYF
TGTGCCAGCAGCCCCGGACTCCCGGCGGCAGATACGCAGTATTTT
>TRBD1|TRBV19|TRBJ1-5|-|15
CASRWTGESGQPQHF
TGTGCCAGTCGGTGGACAGGGGAGTCCGGGCAGCCCCAGCATTTT
>-|TRBV10-3|TRBJ2-7|few|15
CAISDQGGTSDEQYF
TGTGCCATCAGTGACCAGGGAGGTACTAGTGACGAGCAGTACTTC
>-|TRBV4-1|TRBJ2-3|-|14
CASSFLTRSDTQYF
TGCGCCAGCAGCTTTTTGACTAGATCCGATACGCAGTATTTT
>TRBD2|TRBV7-6|TRBJ2-2|-|17
CASSLGPARGAAGELFF
TGTGCCAGCAGCCTGGGCCCGGCGCGGGGGGCAGCGGGGGAGCTGTTTTTT
>TRBD1|TRBV6-2/TRBV6-3|TRBJ1-5|-|14
CASSLRDRSQPQHF
TGTGCCAGCAGCCTTCGGGACAGGTCTCAGCCCCAGCATTTT
>TRBD1|TRBV9|TRBJ1-3|-|17
CASSFALGQGSGNTIYF
TGTGCCAGCAGCTTCGCCCTAGGACAGGGCTCTGGAAACACCATATATTTT
>-|TRBV30|TRBJ2-7|-|13
CAWSVQLSYEQYF
TGTGCCTGGAGTGTACAATTATCCTACGAGCAGTACTTC
>-|TRBV25-1|TRBJ2-7|few|15
CASSEPFDGTNEQYF
TGTGCCAGCAGTGAGCCTTTCGACGGTACTAACGAGCAGTACTTC
>-|TRBV30|TRBJ2-5|-|15
CAWSVPVGAGETQYF
TGTGCCTGGAGTGTACCTGTGGGGGCGGGAGAGACCCAGTACTTC
>-|TRBV6-6|TRBJ1-2|-|12
CASTGANYGYTF
TGTGCCAGCACAGGGGCGAACTATGGCTACACCTTC
>TRBD2|TRBV7-2|TRBJ2-7|few|16
CASSLAFGLARNEQYF
TGTGCCAGCAGCTTAGCCTTTGGACTAGCGAGGAACGAGCAGTACTTC
>TRBD1|TRBV27|TRBJ1-2|-|16
CASSSLTTGGFSGYTF
TGTGCCAGCAGTTCCCTTACTACAGGGGGTTTCTCTGGCTACACCTTC
>-|TRBV6-6|TRBJ1-5|-|16
CASSYSRQSFFQPQHF
TGTGCCAGCAGTTACTCTCGACAGTCGTTTTTTCAGCCCCAGCATTTT
>-|TRBV19|TRBJ2-7|-|14
CASSIAMRSYEQYF
TGTGCCAGTAGTATCGCGATGAGGTCCTACGAGCAGTACTTC
>-|TRBV7-3|TRBJ2-1|-|16
CASSLTPLFTYNEQFF
TGTGCCAGCAGCTTAACCCCCCTGTTTACCTACAATGAGCAGTTCTTC
>TRBD1|TRBV12-3/TRBV12-4|TRBJ1-2|-|12
CASSVGQGAYTF
TGTGCCAGCAGTGTGGGACAGGGGGCCTACACCTTC
>-|TRBV4-3|TRBJ1-3|few|13
CASSQDRGNTIYF
TGCGCCAGCAGCCAAGATAGAGGAAACACCATATATTTT
>TRBD2|TRBV2|TRBJ2-3|-|15
CASSGLAALRDTQYF
TGTGCCAGCAGTGGACTAGCGGCCCTTCGGGATACGCAGTATTTT
>TRBD1|TRBV7-2|TRBJ1-5|-|17
CASSLVSDRGGNQPQHF
TGTGCCAGCAGCTTAGTCTCGGACAGGGGAGGCAATCAGCCCCAGCATTTT
>TRBD2|TRBV19|TRBJ2-2|-|13
CASSIAGGGELFF
TGTGCCAGTAGTATAGCGGGAGGAGGGGAGCTGTTTTTT
>TRBD1|TRBV7-9|TRBJ1-1|once|14
CASSPGTVNTEAFF
TGTGCCAGCAGCCCCGGGACAGTGAACACTGAAGCTTTCTTT
>-|TRBV28|TRBJ1-1|few|16
CASSVLAATSDTEAFF
TGTGCCAGCAGCGTTCTGGCAGCTACGAGCGACACTGAAGCTTTCTTT
>-|TRBV11-3|TRBJ1-1|-|13
CASSLGPTREAFF
TGTGCCAGCAGCTTAGGACCCACGAGGGAAGCTTTCTTT
>TRBD1|TRBV19|TRBJ2-2|-|14
CASSWGQGALELFF
TGTGCCAGTAGTTGGGGACAGGGGGCGTTGGAGCTGTTTTTT
>-|TRBV9|TRBJ2-2|-|15
CASSVVGGDTGELFF
TGTGCCAGCAGCGTAGTAGGGGGGGACACCGGGGAGCTGTTTTTT
>-|TRBV7-2|TRBJ2-4|-|17
CASSSAGQTLAKNIQYF
TGTGCCAGCAGCTCAGCCGGACAAACCCTAGCCAAAAACATTCAGTACTTC
>TRBD2|TRBV19|TRBJ2-6|-|16
CASSIPGGAGANVLTF
TGTGCCAGTAGTATTCCGGGGGGGGCGGGGGCCAACGTCCTGACTTTC
>TRBD2|TRBV4-2|TRBJ2-2|-|18
CASSQGGSGSRGTGELFF
TGTGCCAGCAGCCAAGGGGGGAGCGGGAGTCGCGGCACCGGGGAGCTGTTTTTT
>TRBD2|TRBV19|TRBJ2-3|-|16
CASSMGLAGGTDTQYF
TGTGCCAGTAGTATGGGACTAGCGGGGGGCACAGATACGCAGTATTTT
>TRBD2|TRBV28|TRBJ2-5|-|18
CASSFSPGLGGIAETQYF
TGTGCCAGCAGTTTTAGTCCGGGGCTGGGGGGGATTGCAGAGACCCAGTACTTC
>-|TRBV19|TRBJ2-2|-|17
CASTGRPGGTNTGELFF
TGTGCCAGTACGGGAAGGCCAGGAGGTACGAACACCGGGGAGCTGTTTTTT
>TRBD1|TRBV10-3|TRBJ2-7|-|11
CAIRDSYEQYF
TGTGCCATTAGGGACAGCTACGAGCAGTACTTC
>TRBD1|TRBV19|TRBJ1-2|-|14
CASSIWDRVNGYTF
TGTGCCAGTAGTATCTGGGACAGGGTCAACGGCTACACCTTC
>-|TRBV5-6|TRBJ2-5|-|12
CASSFSVETQYF
TGTGCCAGCAGCTTTAGTGTGGAGACCCAGTACTTC
>TRBD2|TRBV5-1|TRBJ2-3|-|15
CASSLSSGRTDTQYF
TGCGCCAGCAGCTTGTCCAGCGGGAGGACAGATACGCAGTATTTT
>-|TRBV2|TRBJ2-3|-|14
CASVDMVGTDTQYF
TGTGCCAGCGTAGATATGGTAGGCACAGATACGCAGTATTTT
>TRBD1|TRBV7-9|TRBJ2-7|-|15
CASSDGQGSSYEQYF
TGTGCCAGCAGCGACGGACAGGGGAGCTCCTACGAGCAGTACTTC
>-|TRBV27|TRBJ1-6|-|14
CASSLTSYNSPLHF
TGTGCCAGCAGTTTAACCAGCTATAATTCACCCCTCCACTTT
>-|TRBV21-1|TRBJ1-1|-|15
CASSNLAGRNTEAFF
TGTGCCAGCAGCAATTTGGCGGGCAGAAACACTGAAGCTTTCTTT
>TRBD1|TRBV3-1/TRBV3-2|TRBJ1-2|-|15
CASSQVTGDSGGYTF
TGTGCCAGCAGCCAAGTAACGGGGGACAGTGGTGGCTACACCTTC
>TRBD1|TRBV7-3|TRBJ2-1|-|15
CASSLWGQENNEQFF
TGTGCCAGCAGCTTGTGGGGACAGGAAAACAATGAGCAGTTCTTC
>-|TRBV4-1|TRBJ2-5|few|16
CASSQEMTRGQETQYF
TGCGCCAGCAGCCAAGAAATGACAAGGGGACAAGAGACCCAGTACTTC
>TRBD2|TRBV4-3|TRBJ2-3|once|17
CASSLLLAGGFTDTQYF
TGCGCCAGCAGCCTCCTTCTAGCGGGGGGCTTCACAGATACGCAGTATTTT
>-|TRBV28|TRBJ2-7|-|13
CASSPGAEKEQYF
TGTGCCAGCAGCCCGGGAGCCGAAAAGGAGCAGTACTTC
>TRBD1|TRBV3-1/TRBV3-2|TRBJ1-5|-|13
CASSHDRDQPQHF
TGTGCCAGCAGCCATGACAGGGATCAGCCCCAGCATTTT